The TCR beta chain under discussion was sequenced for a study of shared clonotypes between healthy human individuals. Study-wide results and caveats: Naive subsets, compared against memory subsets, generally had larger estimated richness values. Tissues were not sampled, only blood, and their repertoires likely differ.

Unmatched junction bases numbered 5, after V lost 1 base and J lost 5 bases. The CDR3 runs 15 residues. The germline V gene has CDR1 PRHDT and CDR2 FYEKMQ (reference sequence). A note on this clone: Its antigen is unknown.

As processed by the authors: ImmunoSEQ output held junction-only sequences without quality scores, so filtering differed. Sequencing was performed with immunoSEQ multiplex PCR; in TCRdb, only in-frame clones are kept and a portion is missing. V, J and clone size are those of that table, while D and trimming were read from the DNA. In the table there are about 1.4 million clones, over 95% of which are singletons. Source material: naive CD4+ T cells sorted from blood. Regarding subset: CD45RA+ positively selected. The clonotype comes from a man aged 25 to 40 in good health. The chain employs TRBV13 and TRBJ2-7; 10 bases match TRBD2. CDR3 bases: TGTGCCAGCAGCTTAGTGACTAGCGGGTCCCACGAGCAGTACTTC. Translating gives CASSLVTSGSHEQYF.